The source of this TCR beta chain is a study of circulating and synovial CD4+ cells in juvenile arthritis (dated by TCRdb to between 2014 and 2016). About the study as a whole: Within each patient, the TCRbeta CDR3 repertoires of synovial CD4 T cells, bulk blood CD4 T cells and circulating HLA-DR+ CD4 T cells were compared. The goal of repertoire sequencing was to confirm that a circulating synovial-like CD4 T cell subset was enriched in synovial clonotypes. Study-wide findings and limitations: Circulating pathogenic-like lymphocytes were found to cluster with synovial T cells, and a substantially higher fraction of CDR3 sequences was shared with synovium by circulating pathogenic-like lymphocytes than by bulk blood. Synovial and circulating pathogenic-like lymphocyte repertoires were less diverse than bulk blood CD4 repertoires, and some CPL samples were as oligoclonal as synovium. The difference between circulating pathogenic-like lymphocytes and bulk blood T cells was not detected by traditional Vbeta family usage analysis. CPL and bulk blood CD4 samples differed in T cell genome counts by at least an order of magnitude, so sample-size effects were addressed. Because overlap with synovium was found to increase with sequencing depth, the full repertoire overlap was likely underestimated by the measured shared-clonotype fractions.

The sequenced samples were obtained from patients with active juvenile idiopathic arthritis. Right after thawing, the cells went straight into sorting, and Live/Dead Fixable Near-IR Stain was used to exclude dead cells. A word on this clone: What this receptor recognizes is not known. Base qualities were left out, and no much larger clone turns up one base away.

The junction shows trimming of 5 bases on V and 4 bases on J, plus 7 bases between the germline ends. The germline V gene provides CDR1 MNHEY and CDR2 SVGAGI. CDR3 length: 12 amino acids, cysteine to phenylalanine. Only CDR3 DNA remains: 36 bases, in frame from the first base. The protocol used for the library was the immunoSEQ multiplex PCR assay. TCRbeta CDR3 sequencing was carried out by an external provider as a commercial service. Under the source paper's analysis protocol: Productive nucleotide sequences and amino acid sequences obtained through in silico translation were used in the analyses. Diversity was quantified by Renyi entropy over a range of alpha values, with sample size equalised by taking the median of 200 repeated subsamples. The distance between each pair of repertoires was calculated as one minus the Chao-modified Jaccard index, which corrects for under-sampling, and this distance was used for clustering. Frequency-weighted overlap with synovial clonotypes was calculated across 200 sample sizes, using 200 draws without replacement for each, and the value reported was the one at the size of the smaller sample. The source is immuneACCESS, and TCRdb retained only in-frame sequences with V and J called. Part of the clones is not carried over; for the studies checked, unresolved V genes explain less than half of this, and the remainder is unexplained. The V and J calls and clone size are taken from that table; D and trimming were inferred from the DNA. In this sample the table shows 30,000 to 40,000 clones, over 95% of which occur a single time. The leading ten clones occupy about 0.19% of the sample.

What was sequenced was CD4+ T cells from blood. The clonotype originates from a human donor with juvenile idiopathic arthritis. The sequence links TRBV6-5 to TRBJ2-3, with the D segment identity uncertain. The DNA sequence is TGTGCCAGCAGTCTTAATGCAGATACGCAGTATTTT. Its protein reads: CASSLNADTQYF.